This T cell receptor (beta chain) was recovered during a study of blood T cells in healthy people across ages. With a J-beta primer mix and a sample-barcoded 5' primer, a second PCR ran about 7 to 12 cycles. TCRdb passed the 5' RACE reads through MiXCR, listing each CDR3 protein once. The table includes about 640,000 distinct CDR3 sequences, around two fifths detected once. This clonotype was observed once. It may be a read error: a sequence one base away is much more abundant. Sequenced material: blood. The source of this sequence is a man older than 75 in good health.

CDR3 bases: TGTGCCAGCAGCCGAAAACTAGTGGGGGAAGACGAGCAGTACTTC. Protein product: CASSRKLVGEDEQYF. The chain employs TRBV4-2 and TRBJ2-7; the D call may be TRBD1 or TRBD2 (5 bases each). The CDR3 runs 15 residues. The V and J ends lost 4 bases and 5 bases respectively, with 18 bases between them. Germline V gene lookup returns CDR1 LGHNA and CDR2 YNFKEQ.